The next 25 T cell receptor beta chains were all read from a single sample in a study of neoadjuvant nivolumab and ipilimumab in lung cancer. Repertoires were generated with immunoSEQ multiplex PCR, while TCRdb's copy carries only in-frame clones and drops some. Of fewer than 35,000 clones in the sample, approximately 80% were seen once. Sequencing was performed on peripheral blood, taken before neoadjuvant nivolumab, alone or with ipilimumab. These receptors were obtained from an adult with non-small cell lung cancer.

The V gene is TRBV27, the J gene TRBJ2-7, with TRBD1 identical over 8 bases. This CDR3 contains 13 residues. With 3 bases clipped from V and 4 bases from J, the junction kept 2 bases outside the gene matches. The germline V gene encodes CDR1 MNHEY and CDR2 SMNVEV (reference sequence). The CDR3 sequence: CASSFTGGYEQYF. As DNA, the CDR3 is TGTGCCAGCAGTTTTACAGGGGGGTACGAGCAGTACTTC.

This rearrangement joins TRBV13 to TRBJ1-1; D ambiguous. V was pared by 5 bases and J by 4 bases, with 17 bases between. The CDR3 runs to 15 residues. Germline values: CDR1 PRHDT, CDR2 FYEKMQ (reference sequence). CDR3 region: CASSLEPKGRTEAFF. The CDR3 DNA follows: TGTGCCAGCAGCCTCGAACCAAAAGGGCGCACTGAAGCTTTCTTT.

The chain recombines TRBV27 with TRBJ2-2, with D perhaps TRBD1 or TRBD2 (6 bases each). V gave up 4 bases and J gave up 7 bases, with 13 bases separating them. The CDR3 runs 14 residues. Germline loops: CDR1 MNHEY, CDR2 SMNVEV (reference sequence). CDR3 protein: CASSSGGGIGELFF. CDR3 sequence (DNA): TGTGCCAGCAGTTCCGGGGGCGGGATCGGGGAGCTGTTTTTT.

This chain links TRBV5-1 with TRBJ1-6, with 7 nucleotides matching TRBD1. Germline CDR1 is SGHRS and CDR2 is YFSETQ. The CDR3 contains 16 residues. Trimming took 5 bases from V and 0 from J; bases not matched to a gene: 5. Here the CDR3 DNA reads TGCGCCAGCAGTGAGACAGGGAGCTCCTATAATTCACCCCTCCACTTT. It specifies CASSETGSSYNSPLHF.

This chain joins TRBV7-9 and TRBJ1-5; D is ambiguous. Trimming stripped 1 base from V and 7 bases from J, with 5 bases between. Germline values: CDR1 SEHNR, CDR2 FQNEAQ (reference sequence). This CDR3 contains 12 residues. CDR3 region: CASSLGQQPQHF. CDR3 bases: TGTGCCAGCAGCTTAGGGCAGCAGCCCCAGCATTTT.

The chain is built from TRBV6-4 and TRBJ2-3; no clear D gene. CDR3 length: 15 residues. Germline V lookup: CDR1 MRHNA, CDR2 SNTAGT. The V end was cut by 3 bases, the J end by 0 bases, with 10 bases between. The CDR3 reads CASSEPFRSTDTQYF. DNA for the CDR3: TGTGCCAGCAGTGAGCCCTTCAGGAGCACAGATACGCAGTATTTT.

V gene TRBV6-1 combines with J gene TRBJ1-6; maybe TRBD1 (5 bases). There are 14 residues in the CDR3. From germline, CDR1 is MNHNS and CDR2 SASEGT. Trimming stripped 7 bases from V and 9 bases from J, with 16 bases between. The CDR3 here is CASNPTVIGSPLHF. CDR3 bases: TGTGCCAGCAATCCGACAGTCATAGGTTCACCCCTCCACTTT.

This clone appeared a single time. V gene TRBV18 combines with J gene TRBJ1-1; D is ambiguous. V was trimmed by 2 bases and J by 11 bases, leaving 12 bases between them. The CDR3 is made up of 12 amino acids. Germline V CDR1 and CDR2: KGHSH, LQKENI. DNA for the CDR3: TGTGCCAGCTCACCAGCAGACCCGTCTGCTTTCTTT. It encodes CASSPADPSAFF.

The gene calls are TRBV9 and TRBJ1-1; no clear D. CDR3 size: 13 residues. CDR1 is SGDLS, CDR2 YYNGEE, per germline. Trimming removed 0 bases from V and 3 bases from J, with 6 bases in between. The CDR3 sequence: CASSVDGDTEAFF. CDR3 DNA sequence: TGTGCCAGCAGCGTAGACGGGGACACTGAAGCTTTCTTT.

V gene TRBV5-1 combines with J gene TRBJ2-1, with a possible D match to TRBD2 (7 bases). V dropped 4 bases and J dropped 1 base, with 12 bases sitting between them. This CDR3 is built from 15 residues. Looked up from germline, CDR1 is SGHRS and CDR2 is YFSETQ. The CDR3 spells CASSMGGTSYNEQFF. The CDR3 nucleotides read TGCGCCAGCAGCATGGGGGGGACATCCTACAATGAGCAGTTCTTC.

The chain joins TRBV2 to TRBJ1-1; perhaps TRBD1 as D (6 bases). V lost 6 bases to trimming and J lost 5 bases, with 16 bases between them. Germline CDR1 SNHLY, CDR2 FYNNEI. CDR3 size: 14 residues. This CDR3 reads CASSWGPGGTEAFF. The CDR3 DNA reads TGTGCCAGCAGCTGGGGGCCGGGAGGGACTGAAGCTTTCTTT.

The rearrangement links TRBV27 to TRBJ1-2, with D possibly matching TRBD1 (5 bases). The V and J ends lost 4 bases and 2 bases respectively, with 14 bases between them. This CDR3 has 15 amino acids. Germline CDR1 is MNHEY and CDR2 is SMNVEV (reference sequence). The CDR3 loop reads CASSSGTQGNYGYTF. The CDR3 DNA follows: TGTGCCAGCAGTTCCGGGACCCAGGGCAACTATGGCTACACCTTC.

The rearrangement joins TRBV7-9 to TRBJ2-6; weak D call: TRBD1 (6 bases). The CDR3 runs to 15 residues. Per germline, CDR1 SEHNR and CDR2 FQNEAQ (reference sequence). Trimming removed 1 base at V and 2 bases at J, with 6 bases between. CDR3 protein: CASSLEGAGANVLTF. The CDR3 nucleotides are TGTGCCAGCAGCTTAGAGGGGGCTGGGGCCAACGTCCTGACTTTC. Full variable domain (remainder filled in from reference TRBV7-9 and TRBJ2-6): DTGVSQNPRHKITKRGQNVTFRCDPISEHNRLYWYRQTLGQGPEFLTYFQNEAQLEKSRLLSDRFSAERPKGSFSTLEIQRTEQGDSAMYLCASSLEGAGANVLTFGAGSRLTVL.

The chain recombines TRBV15 with TRBJ1-4, with 7 bases aligning to TRBD1. The CDR3 has 15 residues. Germline V gene sequence: CDR1 LNHNV, CDR2 YYDKDF (reference sequence). The V and J ends lost 3 bases and 7 bases, in that order; junction bases with no gene match: 8. The CDR3 nucleotides are TGTGCCACCAGCAGTATTACAGGGGCTGGTGAAAAACTGTTTTTT. This gives the protein CATSSITGAGEKLFF.

This clone turned up a few times. The chain is built from TRBV6-5 and TRBJ1-6; D is unclear. The germline V and J ends were trimmed by 2 bases and 7 bases, with 6 bases remaining between them. Germline CDR1 reads MNHEY; CDR2 reads SVGAGI. The CDR3 runs to 13 residues. The CDR3 region has the DNA TGTGCCAGCAGTTACGCCCCAAATTCACCCCTCCACTTT. Its translation is CASSYAPNSPLHF.

The chain recombines TRBV10-3 with TRBJ2-3; no clear D gene. Trimming removed 10 bases at V and 6 bases at J, with 11 bases between. Germline V lookup: CDR1 ENHRY, CDR2 SYGVKD. The CDR3 totals 11 residues. The CDR3 nucleotides are TGTGCCAGCTCCCTGAGGGATACGCAGTATTTT. Its translation is CASSLRDTQYF.

This rearrangement joins TRBV10-3 to TRBJ1-1; TRBD1 might be the D (6 bases). The CDR3 covers 13 residues. Germline V gives CDR1 ENHRY, CDR2 SYGVKD. Trimming removed 3 bases at V and 4 bases at J, with 9 bases between. Here the CDR3 DNA reads TGTGCCATCAGTGAAGGAGGGGGCACTGAAGCTTTCTTT. Translating gives CAISEGGGTEAFF.

V usage is TRBV27 and J usage is TRBJ1-2, with D tentatively TRBD1 (5 bases). The CDR3 contains 14 residues. Trimming left V 3 bases short and J 1 base short, with 9 bases between. In germline, CDR1 is MNHEY, CDR2 SMNVEV (reference sequence). CDR3 amino acids: CASSFSQGNYGYTF. CDR3 nucleotide sequence: TGTGCCAGCAGTTTTAGTCAGGGTAACTATGGCTACACCTTC.

The chain carries TRBV7-2 and TRBJ1-2; possible D gene TRBD1, 5 bases. V was shortened by 5 bases and J by 5 bases, with 9 bases between the two germline ends. The CDR3 is made up of 12 amino acids. Germline CDR1 reads SGHTA; CDR2 reads FQGNSA. The CDR3 nucleotides are TGTGCCAGCAGCCCATCAGGGTATGGCTACACCTTC. This gives the protein CASSPSGYGYTF.

The genes are TRBV11-3 and TRBJ1-4; 9 bases are shared with TRBD1. This CDR3 spans 20 amino acids. In germline, CDR1 is SGHNT, CDR2 YENEEA. V gave up 4 bases and J gave up 0 bases; unmatched junction bases: 15. The CDR3 DNA reads TGTGCCAGCAGCTCCGGGACAGGGTATCCGAGAAGTGCAACTAATGAAAAACTGTTTTTT. Residues: CASSSGTGYPRSATNEKLFF.

This chain connects TRBV28 to TRBJ1-1; D gene uncertain. The V end was cut by 7 bases, the J end by 7 bases, with 13 bases between. This CDR3 region has 12 residues. CDR1 is MDHEN, CDR2 SYDVKM, per germline. The CDR3 DNA reads TGTGCCAGCAACAAACTCGGACTTGAAGCTTTCTTT. It specifies CASNKLGLEAFF.

This clone was seen a handful of times. The rearrangement links TRBV5-1 to TRBJ2-6; D uncertain. The CDR3 contains 15 residues. Germline V gene data show CDR1 as SGHRS and CDR2 as YFSETQ. With 3 bases removed from V and 0 bases from J, the gap between germline ends came to 7 bases. The CDR3 spells CASSSESSGANVLTF. The CDR3 bases are TGCGCCAGCAGCTCCGAGAGCTCTGGGGCCAACGTCCTGACTTTC.

The chain joins TRBV15 to TRBJ2-7, with TRBD1 as a possible D gene (9 bases). Trimming left V 1 base short and J 2 bases short, with 24 bases between. Germline lookup yields CDR1 LNHNV and CDR2 YYDKDF (reference sequence). The CDR3 is made up of 19 amino acids. The CDR3 region has the DNA TGTGCCACCAGCAGAGTGCGGGACAGGGTGATAGCGGGGCCCTACGAGCAGTACTTC. It yields the protein CATSRVRDRVIAGPYEQYF.

In this sample, this clone turned up once. V usage is TRBV19 and J usage is TRBJ1-1; 7 bases fit TRBD1. The CDR3 runs 14 residues. The germline CDR1 and CDR2 sequences are LNHDA and SQIVND (reference sequence). Losses at the gene ends were 6 bases for V and 2 bases for J; bases not matched to a gene: 6. The DNA of the CDR3 is TGTGCCAGTAGGAGACAGGGAGCTAACACTGAAGCTTTCTTT. Protein: CASRRQGANTEAFF. Variable domain in full (rest from reference TRBV19 and TRBJ1-1): DGGITQSPKYLFRKEGQNVTLSCEQNLNHDAMYWYRQDPGQGLRLIYYSQIVNDFQKGDIAEGYSVSREKKESFPLTVTSAQKNPTAFYLCASRRQGANTEAFFGQGTRLTVV.

This rearrangement joins TRBV7-9 to TRBJ1-6; D is unresolved. V lost 5 bases, J lost 7 bases, and 9 bases lay in between. Germline lookup yields CDR1 SEHNR and CDR2 FQNEAQ (reference sequence). The CDR3 has 13 residues. CDR3 DNA: TGTGCCAGCAGCCCTGAGGCAAATTCACCCCTCCACTTT. As protein: CASSPEANSPLHF.